This is a list of T cell receptor beta chains from one sample in a study of blood T cells in healthy people across ages. TCRdb re-analysed the 5' RACE reads in MiXCR, keeping a single row per CDR3 protein. The sample holds about 750,000 distinct CDR3 sequences, 40% to 65% seen once. Sequences were obtained from blood. The receptors originated from a man older than 75 in good health. Each CDR3 is given with its conserved first and last residue. The order of the fields is J gene, clone size, V gene, D gene, CDR3 length, CDR3 DNA, CDR3 protein. D genes are given only for firm matches. The size entry is marked missing in some rows and otherwise reads once, few, many or a size class.

>TRBJ1-5|few|TRBV20-1|-|15
TGCAGTGCTAGAGATCAACAGCTGAGCAATCAGCCCCAGCATTTT
CSARDQQLSNQPQHF
>TRBJ1-1|few|TRBV24-1|-|13
TGTGCCACCAGTGACTCCGTGGACACTGAAGCTTTCTTT
CATSDSVDTEAFF
>TRBJ2-5|-|TRBV14|-|15
TGTGCCAGCAGCCAAGGCCGGGGAGAGAGGGAGACCCAGTACTTC
CASSQGRGERETQYF
>TRBJ2-3|-|TRBV7-3|-|14
TGTGCCAGCAGCCTCGGGACGGAAAAAGATACGCAGTATTTT
CASSLGTEKDTQYF
>TRBJ1-1|-|TRBV20-1|-|15
TGCAGTGCTAGAAGTGTTCCGAGCCGTGTGTCTGAAGCTTTCTTT
CSARSVPSRVSEAFF
>TRBJ2-2|-|TRBV27|-|13
TGTGCCAGCAATCAGGGGCGGACCGGGGAGCTGTTTTTT
CASNQGRTGELFF
>TRBJ1-1|once|TRBV25-1|-|15
TGTGCCAGCAGTGAATATGTGGGGGCAGGCACTGAAGCTTTCTTT
CASSEYVGAGTEAFF
>TRBJ2-6|once|TRBV4-1|TRBD1|19
TGCGCCAGCAGCGAAGATCAGGACAGGGTAGGTTCTGGGGCCAACGTCCTGACTTTC
CASSEDQDRVGSGANVLTF
>TRBJ1-6|-|TRBV5-1|-|12
TGCGCCAGCAGCCCGGATGATTCACCCCTCCACTTT
CASSPDDSPLHF
>TRBJ2-1|-|TRBV20-1|TRBD2|18
TGCAGTGCTTCGCCGGGACTAGCGGACCATTACACGGGGAATGAGCAGTTCTTC
CSASPGLADHYTGNEQFF
>TRBJ1-2|few|TRBV10-3|-|12
TGTGCCATCAGTGAAAGGAACTATGGCTACACCTTC
CAISERNYGYTF
>TRBJ2-7|few|TRBV6-6|TRBD2|15
TGTGCCAGCAGCTATAGCGGGAGGGCTGCCTACGAGCAGTACTTC
CASSYSGRAAYEQYF
>TRBJ2-1|-|TRBV5-1|TRBD2|16
TGCGCCAGCAGCCTGGGACTAGCGGGTCGATACAATGAGCAGTTCTTC
CASSLGLAGRYNEQFF
>TRBJ1-5|-|TRBV20-1|-|13
TGCAGTGCCCATCCTGGGGGTGGTCAGCCCCGGCATTTT
CSAHPGGGQPRHF
>TRBJ1-2|few|TRBV12-3/TRBV12-4|-|13
TGTGCCAGCAGTCGGACCAGGGTTTCTGGCTACACCTTC
CASSRTRVSGYTF
>TRBJ2-7|-|TRBV5-8|-|15
TGTGCCAGCAGCTGGCCTAAGGGAGCGAGAAACGAGCAGTACTTC
CASSWPKGARNEQYF
>TRBJ1-2|few|TRBV27|-|12
TGTGCCAGCAGTTTACCGGGGGGCGGCTACACCTTC
CASSLPGGGYTF
>TRBJ2-7|-|TRBV6-2/TRBV6-3|-|15
TGTGCCAGCAGTTCCCCAGAGCGGAGCTCCTACGAGCAGTACTTC
CASSSPERSSYEQYF
>TRBJ1-5|-|TRBV6-2/TRBV6-3|-|16
TGTGCCAGCAGTTACGGAGGGGCGCGTAACAATCAGCCCCAGCATTTT
CASSYGGARNNQPQHF
>TRBJ2-7|-|TRBV6-5|-|17
TGTGCCAGCAGTTACTCAACCCAGGGAAACTTTCGGACGGAGCAGTACTTC
CASSYSTQGNFRTEQYF
>TRBJ2-7|-|TRBV9|-|14
TGTGCCAGCAGCGTAGGACAGAGGTCGGGCGAGCAGTACTTC
CASSVGQRSGEQYF
>TRBJ2-3|-|TRBV24-1|TRBD2|13
TGTGCCACCAGTGACAGGACTAGCGGGAGCGCGTATTTT
CATSDRTSGSAYF
>TRBJ2-1|-|TRBV5-1|-|13
TGCGCCAGCAGCTTTACAGGGAGCGATGAGCAGTTCTTC
CASSFTGSDEQFF
>TRBJ2-3|few|TRBV29-1|TRBD2|15
TGCAGCGTTGAGGGACTAGATTTCGTTCTAGATACGCAGTATTTT
CSVEGLDFVLDTQYF
>TRBJ1-2|few|TRBV24-1|-|13
TGTGCCACCAGTGATGGCAGGGAGGTTGGCTACACCTTC
CATSDGREVGYTF
>TRBJ2-1|-|TRBV29-1|TRBD2|14
TGCAGCGTTGTGGCTAGCGGGACCTACAATGAGCAGTTCTTC
CSVVASGTYNEQFF
>TRBJ1-2|-|TRBV4-2|-|15
TGTGCCAGCAGCCAAGGGCTTAAGGGGAACTATGGCTACACCTTC
CASSQGLKGNYGYTF
>TRBJ2-1|-|TRBV2|-|16
TGTGCCAGCAGTACTGGACCTAGCGAGGGGGACAATGAGCAGTTCTTC
CASSTGPSEGDNEQFF
>TRBJ2-7|-|TRBV15|TRBD1|14
TGTGCCACCAGCTATACAACAGGGGCAGGGGAGCAGTACTTC
CATSYTTGAGEQYF
>TRBJ2-3|-|TRBV25-1|-|12
TGTGCCAGCAGTGTCTCCAGTAATACGCAGTATTTT
CASSVSSNTQYF
>TRBJ1-2|few|TRBV6-1|TRBD1|13
TGTGCCAGCAGTGCCCCAGGGGGCTATGGCTACACCTTC
CASSAPGGYGYTF
>TRBJ2-1|few|TRBV7-2|-|15
TGTGCCAGCAGCTCGGGACCCACCCAAGGGAAGAAGCAGTTCTTC
CASSSGPTQGKKQFF
>TRBJ2-1|few|TRBV29-1|-|12
TGCAGCGTACCGCCAGGTGGCGGTGAGCAGTTCTTC
CSVPPGGGEQFF
>TRBJ2-7|once|TRBV7-3|-|15
TGTGCCAGCAGCTTAACGAGCCGGGGGCTCAACGAGCAGTACTTC
CASSLTSRGLNEQYF
>TRBJ2-1|once|TRBV24-1|-|16
TGTGCCACCAGTGATACACGGGACTTGTCCTACAATGAGCAGTTCTTC
CATSDTRDLSYNEQFF
>TRBJ2-7|-|TRBV2|TRBD1|14
TGTGCCAGCACCACGGGTAAACAGGGGTACGAGCAGTACTTC
CASTTGKQGYEQYF
>TRBJ1-2|few|TRBV14|-|13
TGTGCCAGCAGCCAAAGGGTTGGGAATGGCTACACCTTC
CASSQRVGNGYTF
>TRBJ2-1|-|TRBV5-1|TRBD2|15
TGCGCCAGCAGGGCACTAGCGACCACTACGAGTGAGCAGTTCTTC
CASRALATTTSEQFF
>TRBJ1-4|-|TRBV28|-|12
TGTGCCAGCGAGGACCCACCTAGAAAACTGTTTTTT
CASEDPPRKLFF
>TRBJ2-7|once|TRBV20-1|TRBD2|14
TGCAGTGCTAGAGACAGGAGCGGGAGACACGAGCAGTACTTC
CSARDRSGRHEQYF
>TRBJ2-5|-|TRBV6-2/TRBV6-3|-|14
TGTGCCAGCAGCCAAACACTATTACAAGAGACCCAGTACTTC
CASSQTLLQETQYF
>TRBJ2-5|-|TRBV3-1|-|12
TGTGCCAGCAGCCAAGGGCCAGAGACCCAGTACTTC
CASSQGPETQYF
>TRBJ1-4|-|TRBV9|TRBD1|16
TGTGCCAGCAGCCCAGAACTGACAGGGCCGTTAGAAAAACTGTTTTTT
CASSPELTGPLEKLFF
>TRBJ2-7|-|TRBV28|TRBD2|16
TGTGCCAGCAGTTTTAGGCTAGCGGTAGCTGAGTACGAGCAGTACTTC
CASSFRLAVAEYEQYF
>TRBJ2-5|-|TRBV4-2|TRBD1|16
TGTGCCAGCAGCCAAGAGGCCACAGGGGGATTTCGGGAGCAGTACTTC
CASSQEATGGFREQYF
>TRBJ2-4|few|TRBV11-2|-|15
TGTGCCAGCAGCCCCCCGCGATTGGCCAAAAACATTCAGTACTTC
CASSPPRLAKNIQYF
>TRBJ1-2|-|TRBV6-6|-|15
TGTGCCAGCAGTTACCTAGCTTCAGGGTCCTATGGCTACACCTTC
CASSYLASGSYGYTF
>TRBJ2-7|-|TRBV21-1|-|15
TGTGCCAGCAGCAAAGATGAGGGCCCCTCGTTTGAGCAGTACTTC
CASSKDEGPSFEQYF
>TRBJ2-7|-|TRBV9|TRBD2|15
TGTGCCAGCAGCGTAGGTAGCGGGACCTCTTACGAGCAGTACTTC
CASSVGSGTSYEQYF
>TRBJ2-1|-|TRBV24-1|TRBD2|16
TGTGCCACCAGTGAAGCCCAAGGGGAGGGCCGCAATGAGCAGTTCTTC
CATSEAQGEGRNEQFF
>TRBJ1-4|-|TRBV27|-|12
TGTGCCAGCGCGCAAGGGGCTGGGAGACTGTTTTTT
CASAQGAGRLFF
>TRBJ2-5|-|TRBV18|-|14
TGTGCCAGCTCACCACAGCCCAGCCAAGAGACCCAGTACTTC
CASSPQPSQETQYF
>TRBJ2-1|-|TRBV12-3/TRBV12-4|TRBD2|18
TGTGCCAGCAGCCCTCAAATAGCGGGACCTAGCTCCTACAATGAGCAGTTCTTC
CASSPQIAGPSSYNEQFF
>TRBJ2-7|-|TRBV6-2/TRBV6-3|-|14
TGTGCCAGCAGTCAGCCCCCGACACCCTACGAGCAGTACTTC
CASSQPPTPYEQYF
>TRBJ1-2|-|TRBV10-3|TRBD1|13
TGTGCCATCAGGACAGGGGGGGCGAATGGCTACACCTTC
CAIRTGGANGYTF
>TRBJ1-6|once|TRBV7-9|TRBD1|14
TGTGCCAGCAGCCCGGACAGGGACCACAAACCCCTCCACTTT
CASSPDRDHKPLHF
>TRBJ2-4|-|TRBV28|TRBD2|15
TGTGCCAGCAGTTTACTAGCGGGAGGGAGCAACATTCAGTACTTC
CASSLLAGGSNIQYF